These T cell receptor beta chains were read from a single sample in a study of blood T cell repertoires in COVID-19. Here immunoSEQ multiplex PCR was the method, and the copy in TCRdb shows in-frame clones only, minus some. The repertoire holds about 120,000 clones, 88% seen once, with 0.95% to 1.5% in the top ten. Material for sequencing was peripheral blood. The origin of the receptors is a woman of 80 years or more with acute or convalescent COVID-19. Both conserved end residues are part of each CDR3. Each record gives: J gene, D gene, V gene, clone size, CDR3 DNA, CDR3 protein. A D gene is named only where the DNA matches it firmly. A clone size is listed for some rows: how often the clone was seen (once, few, many), or a class if it is expanded.

j_gene: TRBJ2-5
d_gene: TRBD1
v_gene: TRBV5-1
abundance: .
CDR3nt: TGCGCCAGCAGCTTGGGGTACAGGGGCCGGGAGACCCAGTACTTC
CDR3aa: CASSLGYRGRETQYF

j_gene: TRBJ1-4
d_gene: .
v_gene: TRBV10-3
abundance: once
CDR3nt: TGTGCCATCAGTGAGGGACAGACTAATGAAAAACTGTTTTTT
CDR3aa: CAISEGQTNEKLFF

j_gene: TRBJ2-3
d_gene: .
v_gene: TRBV11-1
abundance: .
CDR3nt: TGTGCCAGCCGCTCTGAGGCAGATACGCAGTATTTT
CDR3aa: CASRSEADTQYF

j_gene: TRBJ2-5
d_gene: TRBD1
v_gene: TRBV4-2
abundance: .
CDR3nt: TGTGCCAGCAGTCTCGCCGGACAGGGTACAGAGACCCAGTACTTC
CDR3aa: CASSLAGQGTETQYF

j_gene: TRBJ1-2
d_gene: TRBD1
v_gene: TRBV27
abundance: .
CDR3nt: TGTGCCAGCAGTTTATCAGGACAGGGGGCCCTCTATGGCTACACCTTC
CDR3aa: CASSLSGQGALYGYTF

j_gene: TRBJ2-4
d_gene: .
v_gene: TRBV21-1
abundance: .
CDR3nt: TGTGCCAGCAGCAAAGAGATCGACTGGGGGACTAGCGGCAGATTAGCCAAAAACATTCAGTACTTC
CDR3aa: CASSKEIDWGTSGRLAKNIQYF

j_gene: TRBJ2-7
d_gene: TRBD2
v_gene: TRBV5-1
abundance: once
CDR3nt: TGCGCCAGCAGCTTGGGGGGGACTAAGGACTACGAGCAGTACTTC
CDR3aa: CASSLGGTKDYEQYF

j_gene: TRBJ1-2
d_gene: TRBD1
v_gene: TRBV12-3/TRBV12-4
abundance: .
CDR3nt: TGTGCCAGCAGTCCAGGACAGGGCTATGGCTACACCTTC
CDR3aa: CASSPGQGYGYTF

j_gene: TRBJ2-1
d_gene: TRBD2
v_gene: TRBV28
abundance: once
CDR3nt: TGCTGTGTAGGAGGGGCTAGCGGGAGTTGGAATGAGCAGTTCTTC
CDR3aa: CCVGGASGSWNEQFF

j_gene: TRBJ1-6
d_gene: .
v_gene: TRBV5-6
abundance: .
CDR3nt: TGTGCCAGCAGCTTCGGTCGTCCAGGGGCTAGTTCACCCCTCCACTTT
CDR3aa: CASSFGRPGASSPLHF

j_gene: TRBJ2-5
d_gene: TRBD1
v_gene: TRBV6-5
abundance: .
CDR3nt: TGTGCCAGCAGTTATTCGCAGGGGGCATCAGAGACCCAGTACTTC
CDR3aa: CASSYSQGASETQYF

j_gene: TRBJ1-3
d_gene: .
v_gene: TRBV15
abundance: .
CDR3nt: TGTGCCACCAGCAGAGATGGGCGAGAGGGCAACACCATATATTTT
CDR3aa: CATSRDGREGNTIYF

j_gene: TRBJ2-2
d_gene: TRBD1
v_gene: TRBV10-3
abundance: .
CDR3nt: TGTGCCATCACCTCGCAGGGGGTCGGGAACACCGGGGAGCTGTTTTTT
CDR3aa: CAITSQGVGNTGELFF

j_gene: TRBJ1-2
d_gene: .
v_gene: TRBV7-8
abundance: .
CDR3nt: TGTGCCAGCAGCCAACAGTCGACGGTCAGTTATGGCTACACCTTC
CDR3aa: CASSQQSTVSYGYTF

j_gene: TRBJ2-2
d_gene: .
v_gene: TRBV4-1
abundance: .
CDR3nt: TGCGCCATCAGAGGGGTTACCGGGGAGCTGTTTTTT
CDR3aa: CAIRGVTGELFF

j_gene: TRBJ1-2
d_gene: .
v_gene: TRBV7-3
abundance: .
CDR3nt: TGTGCCAGCAGCCCACCTCGGGGGGGCTACACCTTC
CDR3aa: CASSPPRGGYTF

j_gene: TRBJ2-7
d_gene: .
v_gene: TRBV2
abundance: few
CDR3nt: TGTGCCAGCAGGGAAACAGGGCTCGAGCAGTACTTC
CDR3aa: CASRETGLEQYF

j_gene: TRBJ1-6
d_gene: .
v_gene: TRBV7-2
abundance: .
CDR3nt: TGTGCCAGCAGCACAGGGTATAATTCACCCCTCCACTTT
CDR3aa: CASSTGYNSPLHF

j_gene: TRBJ1-1
d_gene: .
v_gene: TRBV10-3
abundance: .
CDR3nt: TGTGCCATCAGTGTCCAGGACAGGAACACTGAAGCTTTCTTT
CDR3aa: CAISVQDRNTEAFF

j_gene: TRBJ1-2
d_gene: .
v_gene: TRBV12-3/TRBV12-4
abundance: .
CDR3nt: TGTGCCAGCAGGACATCAGCAGGGGATGGCTACACCTTC
CDR3aa: CASRTSAGDGYTF

j_gene: TRBJ1-2
d_gene: .
v_gene: TRBV1
abundance: .
CDR3nt: TGCACCAGCAGCCAAGATAGGGACAGGGTATATGGCTACACCTTC
CDR3aa: CTSSQDRDRVYGYTF

j_gene: TRBJ2-2
d_gene: TRBD1
v_gene: TRBV13
abundance: .
CDR3nt: TGTGCCAGCAGCCAGGGACAGCGCACCGGGGAGCTGTTTTTT
CDR3aa: CASSQGQRTGELFF

j_gene: TRBJ2-7
d_gene: TRBD2
v_gene: TRBV5-1
abundance: .
CDR3nt: TGCGCCAGCAGCACTAGCGGGAACTACGAGCAGTACTTC
CDR3aa: CASSTSGNYEQYF

j_gene: TRBJ2-2
d_gene: .
v_gene: TRBV10-1
abundance: .
CDR3nt: TGCGCCAGCAGTGAGAGTCGAGCGCGGGTCGGGGAGCTGTTTTTT
CDR3aa: CASSESRARVGELFF

j_gene: TRBJ2-1
d_gene: TRBD2
v_gene: TRBV6-6
abundance: .
CDR3nt: TGTGCCAGCAGTCATTTACCCGGGACTAGCGGGAGTAATGAGCAGTTCTTC
CDR3aa: CASSHLPGTSGSNEQFF

j_gene: TRBJ2-5
d_gene: .
v_gene: TRBV24-1
abundance: .
CDR3nt: TGTGCCACCAGTGATTCATCCGGGTCCTTGAGGACCCAGTACTTC
CDR3aa: CATSDSSGSLRTQYF

j_gene: TRBJ2-6
d_gene: .
v_gene: TRBV10-3
abundance: .
CDR3nt: TGTGCCATCAGTGATCTTACAACCCTCTCTGGGGCCAACGTCCTGACTTTC
CDR3aa: CAISDLTTLSGANVLTF

j_gene: TRBJ1-5
d_gene: .
v_gene: TRBV7-2
abundance: few
CDR3nt: TGTGCCAGCAGCTCGTACCCAGAATCAGCCCAGCATTTT
CDR3aa: CASSSYPESAQHF

j_gene: TRBJ1-2
d_gene: .
v_gene: TRBV9
abundance: .
CDR3nt: TGTGCCAGCAGCGTAGGGCATTCTTATGGCTACACCTTC
CDR3aa: CASSVGHSYGYTF

j_gene: TRBJ2-5
d_gene: .
v_gene: TRBV2
abundance: .
CDR3nt: TGTGCCGAGGGTATAGAGGGGACCCAGTACTTC
CDR3aa: CAEGIEGTQYF

j_gene: TRBJ2-5
d_gene: .
v_gene: TRBV28
abundance: .
CDR3nt: TGTGCCAGCATAGAGGGAGAGACCCAGTACTTC
CDR3aa: CASIEGETQYF

j_gene: TRBJ1-4
d_gene: TRBD1
v_gene: TRBV27
abundance: .
CDR3nt: TGTGCCAGCAGTCTAACAGGGGGCGCGAATGAAAAACTGTTTTTT
CDR3aa: CASSLTGGANEKLFF

j_gene: TRBJ1-1
d_gene: TRBD1
v_gene: TRBV6-2/TRBV6-3
abundance: .
CDR3nt: TGTGCCAGCAGCTTAAATACAGGGGGCGAAGCTTTCTTT
CDR3aa: CASSLNTGGEAFF

j_gene: TRBJ2-3
d_gene: .
v_gene: TRBV29-1
abundance: .
CDR3nt: TGCAGCGTCAGGTCCCCAGATACGCAGTATTTT
CDR3aa: CSVRSPDTQYF

j_gene: TRBJ1-2
d_gene: .
v_gene: TRBV3-1/TRBV3-2
abundance: .
CDR3nt: TGTGCCAGCAGCCAAAAGAACGGCGGGTCTAGATACACCTTC
CDR3aa: CASSQKNGGSRYTF

j_gene: TRBJ2-3
d_gene: .
v_gene: TRBV4-2
abundance: .
CDR3nt: TGTGCCAGCAGCCAAGTGATCGAGGATACGCAGTATTTT
CDR3aa: CASSQVIEDTQYF

j_gene: TRBJ2-2
d_gene: TRBD2
v_gene: TRBV7-6
abundance: .
CDR3nt: TGTGCCAGCAGCGTGAGCGGGGGGGCCACCGGGGAGCTGTTTTTT
CDR3aa: CASSVSGGATGELFF

j_gene: TRBJ2-5
d_gene: .
v_gene: TRBV29-1
abundance: once
CDR3nt: TGCAGCGTTTCTGACGGGGAGACCCAGTACTTC
CDR3aa: CSVSDGETQYF

j_gene: TRBJ1-2
d_gene: TRBD1
v_gene: TRBV9
abundance: .
CDR3nt: TGTGCCAGCAGCGTACCGAGGGACAGCTTCTATGGCTACACCTTC
CDR3aa: CASSVPRDSFYGYTF

j_gene: TRBJ2-3
d_gene: TRBD2
v_gene: TRBV2
abundance: .
CDR3nt: TGTGCCAGCAGTATACCGGGACTACAAACAGATACGCAGTATTTT
CDR3aa: CASSIPGLQTDTQYF

j_gene: TRBJ1-5
d_gene: .
v_gene: TRBV7-2
abundance: few
CDR3nt: TGTGCCAGCAGCTTAGAAAGTAGGCCCCAGCATTTT
CDR3aa: CASSLESRPQHF

j_gene: TRBJ2-3
d_gene: .
v_gene: TRBV19
abundance: .
CDR3nt: TGTGCCAGTAGTATCGTGACAGGGAGGTCAGATACGCAGTATTTT
CDR3aa: CASSIVTGRSDTQYF

j_gene: TRBJ1-1
d_gene: .
v_gene: TRBV5-1
abundance: .
CDR3nt: TGCGCCAGCAGCTTGGGTGGGAGCTCTGACACTGAAGCTTTCTTT
CDR3aa: CASSLGGSSDTEAFF

j_gene: TRBJ1-2
d_gene: .
v_gene: TRBV9
abundance: .
CDR3nt: TGTGCCAGCAGCGTAGAGCCGGGGGGCGGTTATGGCTACACCTTC
CDR3aa: CASSVEPGGGYGYTF

j_gene: TRBJ1-2
d_gene: .
v_gene: TRBV29-1
abundance: .
CDR3nt: TGCAGCGTTCTCAGGGAGGATTACAGTGGCTACACCTTC
CDR3aa: CSVLREDYSGYTF

j_gene: TRBJ2-5
d_gene: .
v_gene: TRBV9
abundance: .
CDR3nt: TGTGCCAGCAGCGCAACAGGGAAAAAAGATACCCAGTACTTC
CDR3aa: CASSATGKKDTQYF

j_gene: TRBJ2-7
d_gene: TRBD2
v_gene: TRBV19
abundance: .
CDR3nt: TGTGCCAGCGGCCGAGTGGGGGGGAGCTACGAGCAGTACTTC
CDR3aa: CASGRVGGSYEQYF

j_gene: TRBJ1-1
d_gene: .
v_gene: TRBV5-1
abundance: .
CDR3nt: TGCGCCAGCAGCTATGGGAGGAACACTGAAGCTTTCTTT
CDR3aa: CASSYGRNTEAFF

j_gene: TRBJ2-7
d_gene: TRBD2
v_gene: TRBV7-9
abundance: .
CDR3nt: TGTGCCAGCAGCAAAACTAGCGGGTACGAGCAGTACTTC
CDR3aa: CASSKTSGYEQYF

j_gene: TRBJ2-7
d_gene: TRBD2
v_gene: TRBV7-2
abundance: .
CDR3nt: TGTGCCAGCAGCTATAGCGGGGGGGACTACGAGCAGTACTTC
CDR3aa: CASSYSGGDYEQYF

j_gene: TRBJ2-5
d_gene: TRBD1
v_gene: TRBV2
abundance: .
CDR3nt: TGTGCCTCCGGGACAGGGCTTTCGTACCAAGAGACCCAGTACTTC
CDR3aa: CASGTGLSYQETQYF

j_gene: TRBJ2-7
d_gene: TRBD2
v_gene: TRBV3-1/TRBV3-2
abundance: once
CDR3nt: TGTGCCAGCAGCCACGAGGGCGGGAGAACCAACGAGCAGTACTTC
CDR3aa: CASSHEGGRTNEQYF

j_gene: TRBJ2-3
d_gene: TRBD2
v_gene: TRBV10-3
abundance: .
CDR3nt: TGTGCCATCAGAAGTCCTTTAGCGGGGGATCGCACAGATACGCAGTATTTT
CDR3aa: CAIRSPLAGDRTDTQYF

j_gene: TRBJ2-7
d_gene: .
v_gene: TRBV12-3/TRBV12-4
abundance: .
CDR3nt: TGTGCCAGCAGTTTACAGGGCGGCCACGAGCAGTACTTC
CDR3aa: CASSLQGGHEQYF

j_gene: TRBJ2-7
d_gene: TRBD2
v_gene: TRBV7-9
abundance: .
CDR3nt: TGTGCCAGCAGGCCCGTCGGGACTAGCGGCTACGAGCAGTACTTC
CDR3aa: CASRPVGTSGYEQYF